Following are 10 T cell receptor beta chains from one sample sequenced in a study of T-cell reconstitution after alpha-beta-depleted transplantation in children. Preparation of the TCRbeta library was carried out with unique molecular identifiers. TCRdb re-derived calls from the PCR reads in MiXCR, one entry per CDR3 protein. The sample shows 150,000 to 200,000 distinct CDR3 sequences, around 6.8% of them seen only once. The source was PBMCs from the stem cell graft donor, collected from the stem cell graft. All receptors come from a human donor who donated a stem cell graft to a child with Wiskott-Aldrich syndrome.

This clonotype appeared many times. The genes are TRBV6-6 and TRBJ2-1, with unresolved D. From germline, CDR1 is MNHNY and CDR2 SVGAGI (reference sequence). The CDR3 is 13 amino acids. Trimming removed 2 bases at V and 8 bases at J, with 10 bases between. The CDR3 here is CASSYKGRYEQFF. As DNA, the CDR3 is TGTGCCAGCAGTTACAAGGGAAGATATGAGCAGTTCTTC.

This clonotype was seen repeatedly, ten times or more. This sequence joins TRBV5-1 and TRBJ2-7; D gene unclear. CDR1 is SGHRS, CDR2 YFSETQ, per germline. The CDR3 is made up of 15 amino acids. V lost 4 bases and J 6 bases, leaving 20 bases between the germline ends. As DNA, the CDR3 is TGCGCCAGCAGCCTGATAGGGAAGGTCCTGGGCGAGCAGTACTTC. This translates into CASSLIGKVLGEQYF.

This clonotype was seen ten or more times. The chain is built from TRBV10-2 and TRBJ1-2; weak D call: TRBD1 (6 bases). Trimming took 5 bases from V and 4 from J, leaving 14 bases between them. This CDR3 contains 14 residues. CDR1 is WSHSY and CDR2 is SAAADI in the germline V gene. CDR3 DNA sequence: TGCGCCAGCAGTAGAGGACAGATTTCCTATGGCTACACCTTC. Amino acid sequence: CASSRGQISYGYTF.

This clonotype turned up a few times. The chain employs TRBV30 and TRBJ1-2; TRBD1 aligns across 9 bases. The CDR3 length is 17 residues. Germline loops: CDR1 GTSNPN, CDR2 SVGIG (reference sequence). V was pared by 3 bases and J by 0 bases, with 11 bases of the junction left unmatched. The CDR3 DNA follows: TGTGCCTGGAGAATTCCGGGACAGGGCCATTCTAACTATGGCTACACCTTC. This codes for CAWRIPGQGHSNYGYTF.

This clonotype was counted at least ten times. The chain carries TRBV12-3 or TRBV12-4 and TRBJ2-1, with D maybe TRBD2 (5 bases). This CDR3 has 15 residues. The V end was cut by 3 bases, the J end by 2 bases, with 11 bases between. CDR3: CASSFSKRPYNEQFF. The DNA for the CDR3 is TGTGCCAGCAGTTTCTCGAAGCGGCCCTACAATGAGCAGTTCTTC.

This clonotype has a count of ten or more. The chain has TRBV20-1 and TRBJ1-3; the D gene is possibly TRBD1 (5 bases). The CDR3 runs to 13 residues. Germline V gene lookup returns CDR1 DFQATT and CDR2 SNEGSKA (reference sequence). Trimming cost V 5 bases and J 5 bases, with 13 bases left between them. Here the CDR3 reads CSASQTERNTIYF. In nucleotides, the CDR3 is TGCAGTGCTTCCCAGACAGAGAGAAACACCATATATTTT.

CDR3 nucleotide sequence: TGCGCCAGCAGCCAAGAAGGGCTGAACACTGAAGCTTTCTTT. The encoded protein is CASSQEGLNTEAFF. The rearrangement uses TRBV4-1 and TRBJ1-1; D uncertain. The ends were cut back, 0 bases at V and 0 bases at J, with 5 bases in the middle. Germline V lookup: CDR1 MGHRA, CDR2 YSYEKL. This CDR3 contains 14 residues.

This clonotype was counted only a few times. The chain links TRBV7-2 to TRBJ1-5; D not certain. This CDR3 is 13 amino acids long. V lost 2 bases, J lost 6 bases, and 8 bases lay in between. Germline V gives CDR1 SGHTA, CDR2 FQGNSA. The CDR3 nucleotides are TGTGCCAGCAGCTTATGGACGGGTCAGCCCCAGCATTTT. It yields the protein CASSLWTGQPQHF.

In its sample, this clonotype was seen many times. CDR3 bases: TGCAGTGTCGCGACAGGGCCCACTGAAGCTTTCTTT. It encodes CSVATGPTEAFF. The chain combines TRBV20-1 with TRBJ1-1, with TRBD1 matching over 7 bases. The J segment lost 4 bases and the V segment lost 7 bases, leaving 6 bases of the junction unmatched. There are 12 residues in the CDR3. In germline, CDR1 is DFQATT, CDR2 SNEGSKA (reference sequence).

Ten or more counts support this clonotype. An end of the junction differs from the germline gene, which may be a read error. The V and J genes are TRBV29-1 and TRBJ2-1, with 11 bases matching TRBD2. CDR1 is SQVTM and CDR2 is ANQGSEA in the germline V gene. CDR3 length equals 16 residues. CDR3 in DNA: TGTAGCGCAGGACTTCTAGCGGGAGGACCGGGCAATGAGCAGTTCTTC. Residues: CSAGLLAGGPGNEQFF.